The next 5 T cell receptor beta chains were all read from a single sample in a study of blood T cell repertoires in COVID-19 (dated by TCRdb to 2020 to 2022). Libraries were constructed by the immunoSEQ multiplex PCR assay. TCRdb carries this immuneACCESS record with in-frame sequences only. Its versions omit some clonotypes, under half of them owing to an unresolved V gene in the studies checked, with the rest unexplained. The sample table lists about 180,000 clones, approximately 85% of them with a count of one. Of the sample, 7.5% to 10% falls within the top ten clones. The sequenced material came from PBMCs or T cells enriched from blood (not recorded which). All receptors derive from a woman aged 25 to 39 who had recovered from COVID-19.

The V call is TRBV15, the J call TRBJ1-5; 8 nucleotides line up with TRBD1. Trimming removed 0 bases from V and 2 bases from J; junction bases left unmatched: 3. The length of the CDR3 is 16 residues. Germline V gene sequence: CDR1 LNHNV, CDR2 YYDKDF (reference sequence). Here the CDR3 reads CATSRDLGQGNQPQHF. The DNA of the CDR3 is TGTGCCACCAGCAGAGATTTGGGACAGGGCAATCAGCCCCAGCATTTT.

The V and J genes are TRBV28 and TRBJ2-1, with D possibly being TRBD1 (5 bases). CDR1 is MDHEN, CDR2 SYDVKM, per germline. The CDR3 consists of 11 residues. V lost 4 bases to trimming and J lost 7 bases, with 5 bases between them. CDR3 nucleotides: TGTGCCAGCAGTTGGACAAATGAGCAGTTCTTC. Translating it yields CASSWTNEQFF. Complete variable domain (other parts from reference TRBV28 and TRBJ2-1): DVKVTQSSRYLVKRTGEKVFLECVQDMDHENMFWYRQDPGLGLRLIYFSYDVKMKEKGDIPEGYSVSREKKERFSLILESASTNQTSMYLCASSWTNEQFFGPGTRLTVL.

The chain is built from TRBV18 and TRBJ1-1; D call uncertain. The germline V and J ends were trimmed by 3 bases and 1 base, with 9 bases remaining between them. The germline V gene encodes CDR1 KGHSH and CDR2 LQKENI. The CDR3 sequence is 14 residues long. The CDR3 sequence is CASSPQEGNTEAFF. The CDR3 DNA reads TGTGCCAGCTCACCGCAGGAGGGGAACACTGAAGCTTTCTTT.

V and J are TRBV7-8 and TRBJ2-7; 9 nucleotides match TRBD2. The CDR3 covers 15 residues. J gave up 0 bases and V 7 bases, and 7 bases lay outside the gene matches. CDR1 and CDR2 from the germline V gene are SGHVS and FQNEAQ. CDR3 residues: CASTHRTSDSYEQYF. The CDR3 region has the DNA TGTGCCAGCACCCACCGGACTAGCGACTCCTACGAGCAGTACTTC.

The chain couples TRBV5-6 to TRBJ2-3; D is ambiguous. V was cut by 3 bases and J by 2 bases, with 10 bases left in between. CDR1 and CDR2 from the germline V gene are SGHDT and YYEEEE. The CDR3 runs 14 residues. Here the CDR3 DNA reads TGTGCCAGCAGCTATAGAGTTTCCACAGATACGCAGTATTTT. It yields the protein CASSYRVSTDTQYF.